This T cell receptor (beta chain) was profiled in a study of T cells expressing NK-cell markers. TCRdb re-analyzed the 5' RACE reads; it lists each CDR3 protein once, without DNA. This table holds tens of thousands of distinct CDR3 sequences. Per the germline V gene, CDR1 is SGHRS and CDR2 is YFSETQ. The CDR3 spans 16 residues. The sample comprised blood T cells: a sorted CD56 or NKG2C T cell subset, CD4+ or CD8+ T cells, or bulk PBMC T cells (not recorded which). The V gene is TRBV5-1, the J gene TRBJ1-2; no DNA is available, so the TRBD1 call from TCRdb remains unchecked. The TCR sequence derives from a woman aged 18 to 75 in good health. This CDR3 is CASSLSIRGTNYGYTF.